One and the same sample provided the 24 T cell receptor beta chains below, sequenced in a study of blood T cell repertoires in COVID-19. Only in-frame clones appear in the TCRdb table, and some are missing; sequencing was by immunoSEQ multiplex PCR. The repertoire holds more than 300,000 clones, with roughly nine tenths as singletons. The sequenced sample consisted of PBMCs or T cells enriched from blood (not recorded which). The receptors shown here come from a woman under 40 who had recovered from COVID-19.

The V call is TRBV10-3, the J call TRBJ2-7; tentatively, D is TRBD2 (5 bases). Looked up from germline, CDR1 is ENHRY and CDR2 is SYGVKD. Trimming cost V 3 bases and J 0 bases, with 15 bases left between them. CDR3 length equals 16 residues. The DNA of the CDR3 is TGTGCCATCAGTGATAGGGATGAGCGGAGCTCCTACGAGCAGTACTTC. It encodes CAISDRDERSSYEQYF.

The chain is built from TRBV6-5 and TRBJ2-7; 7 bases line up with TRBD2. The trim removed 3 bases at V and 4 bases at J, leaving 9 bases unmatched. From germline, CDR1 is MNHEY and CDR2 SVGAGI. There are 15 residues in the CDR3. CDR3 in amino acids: CASSYHPDGRYEQYF. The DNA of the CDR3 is TGTGCCAGCAGTTATCATCCGGACGGGAGGTACGAGCAGTACTTC.

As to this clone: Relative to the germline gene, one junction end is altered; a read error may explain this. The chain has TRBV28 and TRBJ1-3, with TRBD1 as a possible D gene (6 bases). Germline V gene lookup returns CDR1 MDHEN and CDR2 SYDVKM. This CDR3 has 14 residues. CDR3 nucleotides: TGTGCCACCAGTACTCAGGGGCCTGGAAACACCATATATTTT. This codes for CATSTQGPGNTIYF.

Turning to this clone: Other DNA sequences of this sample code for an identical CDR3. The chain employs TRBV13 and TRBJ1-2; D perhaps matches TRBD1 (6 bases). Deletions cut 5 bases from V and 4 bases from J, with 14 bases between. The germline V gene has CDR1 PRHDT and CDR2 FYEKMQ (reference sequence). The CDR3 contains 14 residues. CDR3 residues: CASSHGQGPYGYTF. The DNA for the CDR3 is TGTGCCAGCAGCCATGGGCAGGGGCCCTATGGCTACACCTTC.

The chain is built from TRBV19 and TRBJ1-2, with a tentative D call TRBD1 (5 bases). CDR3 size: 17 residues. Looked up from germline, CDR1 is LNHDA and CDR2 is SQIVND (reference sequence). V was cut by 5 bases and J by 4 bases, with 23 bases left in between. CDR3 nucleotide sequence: TGTGCCAGTAGTCGTGGCAGGGCCCCACCCCTACCCTATGGCTACACCTTC. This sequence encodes CASSRGRAPPLPYGYTF.

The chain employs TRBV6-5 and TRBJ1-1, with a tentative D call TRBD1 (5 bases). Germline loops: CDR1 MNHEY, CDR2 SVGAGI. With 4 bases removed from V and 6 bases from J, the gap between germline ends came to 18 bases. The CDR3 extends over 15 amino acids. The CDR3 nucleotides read TGTGCCAGCAGTTCAAACAGTGGGGGAGGCCCTGAAGCTTTCTTT. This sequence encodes CASSSNSGGGPEAFF.

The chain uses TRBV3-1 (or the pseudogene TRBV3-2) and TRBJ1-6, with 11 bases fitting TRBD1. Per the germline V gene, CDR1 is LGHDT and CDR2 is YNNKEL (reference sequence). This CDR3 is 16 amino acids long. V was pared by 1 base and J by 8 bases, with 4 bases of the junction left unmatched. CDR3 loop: CASSQGTGGKDSPLHF. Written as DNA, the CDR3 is TGTGCCAGCAGCCAAGGGACAGGGGGCAAGGATTCACCCCTCCACTTT.

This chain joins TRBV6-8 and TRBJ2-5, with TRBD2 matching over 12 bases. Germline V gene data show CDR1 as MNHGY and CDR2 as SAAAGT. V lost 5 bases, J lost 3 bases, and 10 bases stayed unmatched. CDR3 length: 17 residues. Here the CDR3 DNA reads TGTGCCAGCAGTAAAACTAGCGGGAGGCAGAAAAAAGAGACCCAGTACTTC. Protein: CASSKTSGRQKKETQYF.

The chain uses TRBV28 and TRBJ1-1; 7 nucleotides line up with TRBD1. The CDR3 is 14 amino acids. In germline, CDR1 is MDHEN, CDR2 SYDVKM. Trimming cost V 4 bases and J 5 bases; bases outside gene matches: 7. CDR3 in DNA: TGTGCCAGCAGTTCCCCGGCAGGGGGAACTGAAGCTTTCTTT. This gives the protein CASSSPAGGTEAFF.

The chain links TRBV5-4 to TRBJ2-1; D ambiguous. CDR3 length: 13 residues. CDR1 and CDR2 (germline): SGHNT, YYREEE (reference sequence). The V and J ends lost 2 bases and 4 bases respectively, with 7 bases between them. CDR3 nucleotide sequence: TGTGCCAGCAGCTTTGTCGGGTACAATGAGCAGTTCTTC. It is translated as CASSFVGYNEQFF.

The CDR3 nucleotides are TGTGCTAGTGGTTTGGCGACGGGGGGAAACACCATATATTTT. This gives the protein CASGLATGGNTIYF. The genes are TRBV12-5 and TRBJ1-3, with no clear D. V lost 1 base, J lost 4 bases, and 8 bases lay in between. Germline lookup yields CDR1 LGHNT and CDR2 FRNRAP. The CDR3 length is 14 residues.

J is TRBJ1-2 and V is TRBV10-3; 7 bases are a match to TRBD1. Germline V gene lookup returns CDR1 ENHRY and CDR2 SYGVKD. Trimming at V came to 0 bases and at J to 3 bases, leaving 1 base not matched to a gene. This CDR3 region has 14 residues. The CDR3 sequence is CAISESGQHYGYTF. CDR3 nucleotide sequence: TGTGCCATCAGTGAGTCGGGACAGCACTATGGCTACACCTTC.

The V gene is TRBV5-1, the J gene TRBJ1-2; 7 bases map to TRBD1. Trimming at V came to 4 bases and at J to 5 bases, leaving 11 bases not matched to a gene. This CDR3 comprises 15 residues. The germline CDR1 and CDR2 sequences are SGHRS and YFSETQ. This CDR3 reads CASSPSTGTSYGYTF. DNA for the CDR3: TGCGCCAGCAGCCCTTCGACAGGGACCAGTTATGGCTACACCTTC.

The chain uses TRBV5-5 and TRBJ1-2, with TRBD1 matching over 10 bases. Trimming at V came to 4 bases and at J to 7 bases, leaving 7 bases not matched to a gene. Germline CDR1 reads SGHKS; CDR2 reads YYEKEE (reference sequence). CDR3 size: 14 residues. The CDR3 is CASSPGQGLGGYTF. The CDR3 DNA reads TGTGCCAGCAGCCCGGGACAGGGGCTCGGTGGCTACACCTTC. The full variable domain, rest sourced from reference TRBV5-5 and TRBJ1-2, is DAGVTQSPTHLIKTRGQQVTLRCSPISGHKSVSWYQQVLGQGPQFIFQYYEKEERGRGNFPDRFSARQFPNYSSELNVNALLLGDSALYLCASSPGQGLGGYTFGSGTRLTVV.

CDR3 region: CASSKMRTGINIQYF. The CDR3 DNA sequence: TGTGCCAGCAGCAAAATGAGGACAGGGATAAACATTCAGTACTTC. The rearrangement joins TRBV21-1 to TRBJ2-4; the DNA was not used to check the table's D call, TRBD1. TRBV21-1 is designated a pseudogene. CDR3 size: 15 residues.

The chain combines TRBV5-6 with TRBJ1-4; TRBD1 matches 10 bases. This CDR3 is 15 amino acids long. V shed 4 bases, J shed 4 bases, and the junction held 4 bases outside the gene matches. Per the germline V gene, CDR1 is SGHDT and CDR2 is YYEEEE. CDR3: CASSGTGVLNEKLFF. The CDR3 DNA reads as TGTGCCAGCAGCGGGACAGGGGTCCTTAATGAAAAACTGTTTTTT.

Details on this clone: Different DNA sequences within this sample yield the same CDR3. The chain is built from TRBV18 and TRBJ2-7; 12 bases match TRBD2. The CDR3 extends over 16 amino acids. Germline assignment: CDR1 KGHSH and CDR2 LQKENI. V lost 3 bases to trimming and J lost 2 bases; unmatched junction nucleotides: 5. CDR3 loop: CASSPPGLAGAYEQYF. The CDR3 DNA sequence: TGTGCCAGCTCACCCCCGGGACTAGCGGGCGCCTACGAGCAGTACTTC. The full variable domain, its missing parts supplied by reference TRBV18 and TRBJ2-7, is NAGVMQNPRHLVRRRGQEARLRCSPMKGHSHVYWYRQLPEEGLKFMVYLQKENIIDESGMPKERFSAEFPKEGPSILRIQQVVRGDSAAYFCASSPPGLAGAYEQYFGPGTRLTVT.

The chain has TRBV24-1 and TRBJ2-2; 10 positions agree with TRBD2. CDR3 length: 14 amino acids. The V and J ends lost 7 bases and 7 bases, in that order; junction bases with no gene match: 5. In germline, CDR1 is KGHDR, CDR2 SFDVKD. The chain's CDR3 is CATRGLAPGGELFF. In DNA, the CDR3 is TGTGCCACCAGGGGACTAGCGCCGGGCGGGGAGCTGTTTTTT.

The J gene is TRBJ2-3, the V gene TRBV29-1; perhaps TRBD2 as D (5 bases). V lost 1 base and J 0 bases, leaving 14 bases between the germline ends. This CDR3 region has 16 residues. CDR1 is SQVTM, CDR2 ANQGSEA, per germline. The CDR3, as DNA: TGCAGCGTTGAAGGGGGAGCCCGCCTTAGCACAGATACGCAGTATTTT. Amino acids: CSVEGGARLSTDTQYF.

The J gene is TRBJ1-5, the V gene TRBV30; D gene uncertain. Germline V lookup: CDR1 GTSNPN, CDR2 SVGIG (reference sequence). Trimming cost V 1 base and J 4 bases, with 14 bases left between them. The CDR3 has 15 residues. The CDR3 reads CAWSGPGYQNQPQHF. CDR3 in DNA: TGTGCCTGGAGTGGCCCGGGATATCAAAATCAGCCCCAGCATTTT.

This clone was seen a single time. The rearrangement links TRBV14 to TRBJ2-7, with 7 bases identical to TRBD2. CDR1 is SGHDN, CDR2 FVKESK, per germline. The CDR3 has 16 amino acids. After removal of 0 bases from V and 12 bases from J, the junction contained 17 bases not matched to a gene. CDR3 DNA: TGTGCCAGCAGCCAAGATTTCGCGGGAGTATTGGGTCTTCGGTACTTC. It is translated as CASSQDFAGVLGLRYF.

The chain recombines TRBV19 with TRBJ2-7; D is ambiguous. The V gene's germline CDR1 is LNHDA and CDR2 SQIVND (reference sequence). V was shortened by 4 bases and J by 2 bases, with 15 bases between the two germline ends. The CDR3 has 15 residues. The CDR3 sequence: CASSTNSQPPYEQYF. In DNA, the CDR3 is TGTGCCAGTAGTACGAATTCACAGCCGCCCTACGAGCAGTACTTC.

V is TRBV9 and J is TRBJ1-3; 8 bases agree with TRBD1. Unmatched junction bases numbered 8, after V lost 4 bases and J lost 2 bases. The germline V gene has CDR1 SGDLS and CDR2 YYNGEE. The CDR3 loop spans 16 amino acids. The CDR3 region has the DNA TGTGCCAGCAGCATTTCACAGGGGGGTGCTGGAAACACCATATATTTT. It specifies CASSISQGGAGNTIYF.

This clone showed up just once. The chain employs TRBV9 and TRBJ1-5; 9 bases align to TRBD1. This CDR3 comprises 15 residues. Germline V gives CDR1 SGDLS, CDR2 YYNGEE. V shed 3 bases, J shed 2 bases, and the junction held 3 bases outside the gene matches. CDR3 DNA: TGTGCCAGCAGCGCACGGGACAGGGGCAATCAGCCCCAGCATTTT. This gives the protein CASSARDRGNQPQHF.